The 14 T cell receptor beta chains given below trace back to one sample, sequenced in a study of sequential checkpoint blockade in melanoma. Produced via immunoSEQ multiplex PCR; TCRdb's table is partial and in-frame only. The sample yields about 5,500 clones, 35% to 50% seen once. Treatment of the sample: randomized to nivolumab then ipilimumab (arm A) or the reverse (arm B). The input for sequencing was tumor tissue (inferred from file names), taken from a patient given nivolumab and ipilimumab in sequence. These TCRs come from a human donor with melanoma.

This sequence joins TRBV11-3 and TRBJ2-1; 8 nucleotides align to TRBD2. Germline CDR1 is SGHNT and CDR2 is YENEEA. Germline trimming cut 5 bases from V and 5 bases from J; bases unmatched to any gene: 14. This CDR3 is 17 amino acids long. The CDR3 DNA is TGTGCCAGCAGCCGACATCCAGCGGGAGATACGAACAATGAGCAGTTCTTC. The encoded protein is CASSRHPAGDTNNEQFF.

This chain links TRBV9 with TRBJ2-7; D call uncertain. Trimming left V 0 bases short and J 7 bases short, with 11 bases between. CDR3 length: 13 amino acids. In germline, CDR1 is SGDLS, CDR2 YYNGEE. This CDR3 is CASSVAWVSEQYF. The CDR3 bases are TGTGCCAGCAGCGTAGCTTGGGTATCGGAGCAGTACTTC.

The J gene is TRBJ2-1, the V gene TRBV5-1; the match to TRBD2 covers 10 bases. The length of the CDR3 is 15 residues. CDR1 is SGHRS, CDR2 YFSETQ, per germline. Trimming took 0 bases from V and 8 from J; bases not matched to a gene: 5. The CDR3 loop reads CASSLEASGRDEQFF. The CDR3 nucleotides are TGCGCCAGCAGCTTGGAGGCTAGCGGGAGAGATGAGCAGTTCTTC.

This clone was seen a handful of times. J is TRBJ1-1 and V is TRBV6-8; tentative D call: TRBD1 (5 bases). CDR1 and CDR2 (germline): MNHGY, SAAAGT. V was trimmed by 5 bases and J by 5 bases, leaving 12 bases between them. The CDR3 extends over 13 amino acids. CDR3 sequence (DNA): TGTGCCAGCAGTCCCGGGGGGAGAACTGAAGCTTTCTTT. This translates into CASSPGGRTEAFF.

The chain employs TRBV29-1 and TRBJ1-3; no definite D call. V was shortened by 3 bases and J by 0 bases, with 6 bases between the two germline ends. Per germline, CDR1 SQVTM and CDR2 ANQGSEA. This CDR3 contains 13 residues. CDR3 loop: CSVDSLSGNTIYF. For the CDR3, the DNA is TGCAGCGTTGACAGCCTCTCTGGAAACACCATATATTTT. The full variable domain, with the rest looked up from reference TRBV29-1 and TRBJ1-3, is SAVISQKPSRDICQRGTSLTIQCQVDSQVTMMFWYRQQPGQSLTLIATANQGSEATYESGFVIDKFPISRPNLTFSTLTVSNMSPEDSSIYLCSVDSLSGNTIYFGEGSWLTVV.

This clone appeared a few times. The gene calls are TRBV18 and TRBJ2-4; 7 bases match TRBD1. Germline loops: CDR1 KGHSH, CDR2 LQKENI. V gave up 4 bases and J gave up 6 bases; unmatched junction bases: 12. CDR3 length: 16 amino acids. The CDR3 DNA reads TGTGCCAGCTCACACTGGAATACAGGGGATGGAAACATTCAGTACTTC. Translated, it gives CASSHWNTGDGNIQYF.

J is TRBJ2-3 and V is TRBV11-3; maybe TRBD1 (5 bases). The CDR3 runs to 15 residues. The V gene lost 4 bases and the J gene lost 0 bases, with 11 bases spanning the gap. The germline CDR1 and CDR2 sequences are SGHNT and YENEEA. The CDR3 here is CASSSPGYSTDTQYF. CDR3 nucleotide sequence: TGTGCCAGCAGCTCCCCAGGGTATAGCACAGATACGCAGTATTTT. The whole variable domain, remainder taken from reference TRBV11-3 and TRBJ2-3, is EAGVVQSPRYKIIEKKQPVAFWCNPISGHNTLYWYLQNLGQGPELLIRYENEEAVDDSQLPKDRFSAERLKGVDSTLKIQPAELGDSAVYLCASSSPGYSTDTQYFGPGTRLTVL.

This clone was observed a handful of times. This chain connects TRBV7-2 to TRBJ2-7, with TRBD2 identical over 10 bases. This CDR3 region has 21 residues. CDR1 and CDR2 from the germline V gene are SGHTA and FQGNSA. J gave up 4 bases and V 0 bases, and 21 bases lay outside the gene matches. The CDR3 bases are TGTGCCAGCAGCTTAGCGGTCAGGGCTAGCGGGAGAACCCTAGCAGAGTACGAGCAGTACTTC. Translated, it gives CASSLAVRASGRTLAEYEQYF.

There are a few counts of this clone. The chain is built from TRBV30 and TRBJ1-6; the D gene is possibly TRBD1 (6 bases). V was clipped by 0 bases and J by 5 bases, with 8 bases between them. The CDR3 totals 14 residues. Germline values: CDR1 GTSNPN, CDR2 SVGIG (reference sequence). As DNA, the CDR3 is TGTGCCTGGAGTGTAGGGGGGAATAATTCACCCCTCCACTTT. Its protein is CAWSVGGNNSPLHF.

The V call is TRBV29-1, the J call TRBJ2-1; 10 nucleotides line up with TRBD2. V shed 1 base, J shed 9 bases, and the junction held 15 bases outside the gene matches. CDR3 length equals 17 residues. CDR1 SQVTM and CDR2 ANQGSEA come from the germline V gene. The CDR3 nucleotides are TGCAGCGTTGAAGGGGGGGCTAGCGGGAGCCGCCTGATTGAGCAGTTCTTC. Protein: CSVEGGASGSRLIEQFF.

The V and J genes are TRBV29-1 and TRBJ2-2; D is uncertain. CDR1 SQVTM and CDR2 ANQGSEA come from the germline V gene. V lost 6 bases to trimming and J lost 0 bases, with 11 bases between them. CDR3 length: 14 residues. CDR3 amino acids: CSVGRNTNTGELFF. CDR3 bases: TGCAGCGTAGGCCGGAATACGAACACCGGGGAGCTGTTTTTT.

The chain combines TRBV18 with TRBJ2-5, with no clear D. The CDR3 is made up of 13 amino acids. V was cut by 4 bases and J by 0 bases, with 6 bases left in between. Per the germline V gene, CDR1 is KGHSH and CDR2 is LQKENI. CDR3 nucleotide sequence: TGTGCCAGCTCACAGGTATACCAAGAGACCCAGTACTTC. Translation gives CASSQVYQETQYF.

This clone was counted between two and nine times. V and J are TRBV30 and TRBJ1-2, with D tentatively TRBD1 (5 bases). V was pared by 3 bases and J by 5 bases, with 13 bases between. CDR1 is GTSNPN and CDR2 is SVGIG in the germline V gene (reference sequence). The CDR3 is 13 residues long. The CDR3 loop is CAWRGGEGYGYTF. Written as DNA, the CDR3 is TGTGCCTGGAGAGGAGGGGAGGGATATGGCTACACCTTC.

J is TRBJ2-5 and V is TRBV9; weak D call: TRBD1 (6 bases). Trimming took off 6 bases at V and 1 base at J, with 16 bases between the two ends. The germline V gene has CDR1 SGDLS and CDR2 YYNGEE. This CDR3 region has 15 residues. As DNA, the CDR3 is TGTGCCAGCACTCGGGACACTCTCTCCCAAGAGACCCAGTACTTC. Amino acids: CASTRDTLSQETQYF.